A selection of T cell receptor beta chains follows, all from one sample in a study of shared clonotypes between healthy human individuals. Libraries were prepared by immunoSEQ multiplex PCR; TCRdb keeps only in-frame clonotypes and omits some of them. The sample lists about 2.3 million clones, more than 80% occurring once. Material for sequencing was naive CD4+ T cells from PBMCs. The receptors originated from a man aged 18 to 30 in good health. Some clones in this sample may be carry-over from other donors' samples. The CDR3 runs from the conserved cysteine through the conserved F or W. D genes are given only for firm matches. Size is stated for part of the rows, as once, few or many counts, or as a class when the clone is expanded.

-	TRBV7-3	TRBD1	TRBJ2-1	TGTGCCAGCAGCTTGAGGACAGGGGGGACCAATGAGCAGTTCTTC	CASSLRTGGTNEQFF
-	TRBV6-5	TRBD1	TRBJ1-4	TGTGCCAGCAGGGAAACAGGGGGAACTAATGAAAAACTGTTTTTT	CASRETGGTNEKLFF
-	TRBV7-3	TRBD1	TRBJ2-7	TGTGCCAGCAGCTTCGCCGGACAGGGGTCCGAGCAGTACTTC	CASSFAGQGSEQYF
-	TRBV28	TRBD1	TRBJ1-3	TGTGCCAGTAAGACAGGGGTTGGAAACACCATATATTTT	CASKTGVGNTIYF
few	TRBV30	TRBD1	TRBJ1-1	TGTGCCTGGAGAGGACAGGGAGTAGGCGCTGAAGCTTTCTTT	CAWRGQGVGAEAFF
-	TRBV28	TRBD1	TRBJ1-4	TGTGCCAGCAGTCCGCGGACAGGGATCGAAAAACTGTTTTTT	CASSPRTGIEKLFF
-	TRBV27	-	TRBJ1-2	TGTGCCAGCAGTTTTGGCGCTATCCCCAAATCTAACTATGGCTACACCTTC	CASSFGAIPKSNYGYTF
-	TRBV18	TRBD2	TRBJ2-6	TGTGCCAGCTCACTCATCCCCACCGGGGGACTAGCGGGAGCTGGGGCCAACGTCCTGACTTTC	CASSLIPTGGLAGAGANVLTF
-	TRBV28	TRBD1	TRBJ2-5	TGTGCCAGCAGGGGTAGGACAGGGGACAGTTGGGAGACCCAGTACTTC	CASRGRTGDSWETQYF
many	TRBV30	-	TRBJ2-2	TGTGCCTGGAGTGGGGGGCACTACACCGGGGAGCTGTTTTTT	CAWSGGHYTGELFF
-	TRBV7-2	-	TRBJ2-4	TGTGCCAGCAGGACAGGTGGATCCAAAAACATTCAGTACTTC	CASRTGGSKNIQYF
-	TRBV2	-	TRBJ1-1	TGTGCCAGCAGCTACAGGAACACTGAAGCTTTCTTT	CASSYRNTEAFF
-	TRBV2	-	TRBJ1-1	TGTGCCAGCACGGGGACGGCGAACACTGAAGCTTTCTTT	CASTGTANTEAFF
-	TRBV7-2	TRBD2	TRBJ2-1	TGTGCCAGCAGCCCCGGGACTAGCGGGAACTACAATGAGCAGTTCTTC	CASSPGTSGNYNEQFF
-	TRBV5-6	-	TRBJ1-2	TGTGCCAGCAGCTTATTCAAAGACCATGGCTACACCTTC	CASSLFKDHGYTF
-	TRBV7-6	-	TRBJ1-3	TGTGCCAGCAGCCCTTACAGGGAAACGGGAGGAAACACCATATATTTT	CASSPYRETGGNTIYF
-	TRBV5-1	-	TRBJ2-7	TGCGCCAGCAGCTTGGTACCAGCCTACGAGCAGTACTTC	CASSLVPAYEQYF
-	TRBV7-2	-	TRBJ1-6	TGTGCCAGCAGCTCCCCAGGGTCTTCACCCCTCCACTTT	CASSSPGSSPLHF
-	TRBV5-1	TRBD2	TRBJ2-2	TGCGCCAGCACCCTCATAGCGGGAGGTGCCGGGGAGCTGTTTTTT	CASTLIAGGAGELFF
-	TRBV7-8	TRBD2	TRBJ2-3	TGTGCCAGCAGCCAACCAGCGGGAGGACCAGATACGCAGTATTTT	CASSQPAGGPDTQYF
once	TRBV19	-	TRBJ1-3	TGTGCCAGTAGGGTGAGGGAAAGCGGAAACACCATATATTTT	CASRVRESGNTIYF
-	TRBV6-6	TRBD2	TRBJ2-7	TGTGCCAGCGATCTAGCGGGAGAAGGAGAGCAGTACTTC	CASDLAGEGEQYF
-	TRBV19	-	TRBJ1-5	TGTGCCAGTAGTGCAACAGGGCTGCAGCCCCAGCATTTT	CASSATGLQPQHF
-	TRBV7-3	-	TRBJ2-1	TGTGCCAGCAGCTTAACTGGGCAGGTGGAGCAGTTCTTC	CASSLTGQVEQFF
-	TRBV28	-	TRBJ1-1	TGTGCCAGCAGCGGGGACGGGTATGAAGCTTTCTTT	CASSGDGYEAFF
-	TRBV28	TRBD2	TRBJ2-7	TGTGCCAGCAGTTTAACCGGGGGGGGCTATCAGCAGTACTTC	CASSLTGGGYQQYF
-	TRBV29-1	-	TRBJ2-1	TGCAGCGTTGGACGAGGCAGACCCAATGAGCAGTTCTTC	CSVGRGRPNEQFF
-	TRBV19	-	TRBJ2-7	TGTGCCAGTAGTACCGGGGTGACCACCTACGAGCAGTACTTC	CASSTGVTTYEQYF
-	TRBV6-6	TRBD1	TRBJ2-7	TGTGCCAGCGGAGGACAGGGACCCTACGAGCAGTACTTC	CASGGQGPYEQYF
-	TRBV5-4	-	TRBJ1-1	TGTGCCAGCAGCTTGAACACTATGAACACTGAAGCTTTCTTT	CASSLNTMNTEAFF
-	TRBV15	TRBD1	TRBJ1-5	TGTGCCACCAGCAGCGACACAGGGGATGGCCAGCATTTT	CATSSDTGDGQHF
-	TRBV2	-	TRBJ2-7	TGTGCCAGCAGTGAAAGGGGTTACGAGCAGTACTTC	CASSERGYEQYF